This T cell receptor beta chain was sequenced in a study of blood T cell repertoires in COVID-19. All enrollees were about 18 to 89 years old and from under 25 US areas. The table came from immunoSEQ multiplex PCR; TCRdb's copy has only in-frame clones and leaves some out. The sample holds fewer than 250,000 clones, around 85% seen once. The TCR comes from a woman aged 50 to 60 with acute COVID-19. The source material was PBMCs or T cells enriched from blood (not recorded which).

CDR3 nucleotide sequence: TGTGCCAGCAGCCAGACCCCCATACTACGGAGAGGGGAGACCCAGTACTTC. Translating gives CASSQTPILRRGETQYF. The chain uses TRBV6-2 or TRBV6-3 and TRBJ2-5, with a possible D match to TRBD2 (5 bases). V gave up 6 bases and J gave up 5 bases, with 25 bases separating them. CDR1 is MNHEY and CDR2 is SVGEGT in the germline V gene. This CDR3 is 17 amino acids long.